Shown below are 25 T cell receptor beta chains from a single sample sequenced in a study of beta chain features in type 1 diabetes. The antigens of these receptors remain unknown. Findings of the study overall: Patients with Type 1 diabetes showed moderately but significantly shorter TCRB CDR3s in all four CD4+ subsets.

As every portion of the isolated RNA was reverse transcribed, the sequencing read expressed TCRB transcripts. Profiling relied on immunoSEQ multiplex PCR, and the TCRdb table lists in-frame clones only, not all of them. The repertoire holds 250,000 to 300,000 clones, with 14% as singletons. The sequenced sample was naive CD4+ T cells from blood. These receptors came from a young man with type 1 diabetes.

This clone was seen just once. The CDR3 spells CASSHGTGRIQTEAFF. The CDR3 DNA reads TGTGCCAGCTCACATGGGACAGGGCGTATACAAACTGAAGCTTTCTTT. The chain couples TRBV18 to TRBJ1-1, with TRBD1 matching over 9 bases. The trim removed 4 bases at V and 5 bases at J, leaving 11 bases unmatched. This CDR3 has 16 amino acids. From germline, CDR1 is KGHSH and CDR2 LQKENI. The complete variable domain, with remaining parts taken from reference TRBV18 and TRBJ1-1, reads NAGVMQNPRHLVRRRGQEARLRCSPMKGHSHVYWYRQLPEEGLKFMVYLQKENIIDESGMPKERFSAEFPKEGPSILRIQQVVRGDSAAYFCASSHGTGRIQTEAFFGQGTRLTVV.

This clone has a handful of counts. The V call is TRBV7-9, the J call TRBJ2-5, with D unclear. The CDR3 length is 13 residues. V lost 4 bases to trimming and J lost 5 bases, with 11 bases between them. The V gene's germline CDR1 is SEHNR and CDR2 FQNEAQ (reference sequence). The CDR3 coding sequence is TGTGCCAGCAGCTCCCAAAGGCGGGAGACCCAGTACTTC. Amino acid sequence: CASSSQRRETQYF.

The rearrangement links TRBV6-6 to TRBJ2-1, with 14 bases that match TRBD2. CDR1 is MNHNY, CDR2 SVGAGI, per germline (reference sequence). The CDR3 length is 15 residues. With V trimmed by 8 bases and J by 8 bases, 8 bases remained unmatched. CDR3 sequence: CASLRGTSGSHEQFF. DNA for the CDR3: TGTGCCAGCCTTAGGGGGACTAGCGGGAGCCATGAGCAGTTCTTC.

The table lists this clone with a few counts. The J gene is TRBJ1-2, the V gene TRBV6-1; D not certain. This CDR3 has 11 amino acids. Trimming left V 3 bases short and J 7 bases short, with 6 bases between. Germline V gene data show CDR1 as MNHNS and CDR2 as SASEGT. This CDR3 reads CASSEHGGYTF. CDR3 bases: TGTGCCAGCAGTGAGCACGGTGGCTACACCTTC.

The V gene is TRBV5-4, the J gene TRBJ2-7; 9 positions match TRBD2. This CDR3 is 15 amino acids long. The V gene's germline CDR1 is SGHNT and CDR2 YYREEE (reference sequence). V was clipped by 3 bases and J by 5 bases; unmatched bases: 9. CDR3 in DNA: TGTGCCAGCAGCTGGGGCGGTAGCGGGAGCAACGAGCAGTACTTC. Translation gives CASSWGGSGSNEQYF. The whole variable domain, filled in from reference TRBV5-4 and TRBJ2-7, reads ETGVTQSPTHLIKTRGQQVTLRCSSQSGHNTVSWYQQALGQGPQFIFQYYREEENGRGNFPPRFSGLQFPNYSSELNVNALELDDSALYLCASSWGGSGSNEQYFGPGTRLTVT.

The chain's CDR3 is CASSPKGQRDIYEQYF. Written as DNA, the CDR3 is TGTGCCAGCTCACCAAAGGGACAGAGAGATATCTACGAGCAGTACTTC. The chain combines TRBV18 with TRBJ2-7; 7 bases are shared with TRBD1. The CDR3 has 16 amino acids. Germline CDR1 is KGHSH and CDR2 is LQKENI. V trimming: 2 bases; J trimming: 3 bases; junction bases outside the gene matches: 10.

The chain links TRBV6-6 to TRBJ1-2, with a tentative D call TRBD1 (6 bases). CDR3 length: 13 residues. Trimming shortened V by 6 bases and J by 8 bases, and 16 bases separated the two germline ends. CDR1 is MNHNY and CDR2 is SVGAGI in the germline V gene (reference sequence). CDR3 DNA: TGTGCCAGCAGCGAGTATGGGCAGGGGGGCTACACCTTC. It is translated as CASSEYGQGGYTF.

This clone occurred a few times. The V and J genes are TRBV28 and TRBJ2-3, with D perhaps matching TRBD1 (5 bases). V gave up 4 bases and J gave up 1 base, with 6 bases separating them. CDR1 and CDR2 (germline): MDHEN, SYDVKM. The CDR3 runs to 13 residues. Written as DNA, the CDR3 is TGTGCCAGCAGTTGGGGCGGCACAGATACGCAGTATTTT. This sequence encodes CASSWGGTDTQYF.

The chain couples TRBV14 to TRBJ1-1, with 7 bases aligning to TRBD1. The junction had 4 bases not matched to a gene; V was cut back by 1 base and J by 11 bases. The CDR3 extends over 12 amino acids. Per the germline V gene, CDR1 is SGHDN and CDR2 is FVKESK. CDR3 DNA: TGTGCCAGCAGCCAAGTCCAGGGGGTGGCTTTCTTT. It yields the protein CASSQVQGVAFF.

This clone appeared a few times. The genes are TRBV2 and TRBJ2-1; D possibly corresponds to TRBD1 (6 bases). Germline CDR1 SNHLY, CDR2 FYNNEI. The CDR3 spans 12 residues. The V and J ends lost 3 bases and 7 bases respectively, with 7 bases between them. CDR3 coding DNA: TGTGCCAGCAGTGAGAGGGGGAATGAGCAGTTCTTC. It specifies CASSERGNEQFF.

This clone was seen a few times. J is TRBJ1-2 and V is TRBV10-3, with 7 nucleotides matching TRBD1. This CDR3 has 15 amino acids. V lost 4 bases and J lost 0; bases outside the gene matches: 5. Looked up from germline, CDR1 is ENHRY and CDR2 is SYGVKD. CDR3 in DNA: TGTGCCATCAGTGTGAGGGACAGAGCTAACTATGGCTACACCTTC. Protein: CAISVRDRANYGYTF.

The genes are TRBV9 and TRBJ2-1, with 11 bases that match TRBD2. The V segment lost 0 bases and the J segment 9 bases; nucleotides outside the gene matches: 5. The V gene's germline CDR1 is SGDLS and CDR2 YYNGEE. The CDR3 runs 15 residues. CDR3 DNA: TGTGCCAGCAGCGTAGCCGATGGGACTAGCGGTGAGCAGTTCTTC. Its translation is CASSVADGTSGEQFF.

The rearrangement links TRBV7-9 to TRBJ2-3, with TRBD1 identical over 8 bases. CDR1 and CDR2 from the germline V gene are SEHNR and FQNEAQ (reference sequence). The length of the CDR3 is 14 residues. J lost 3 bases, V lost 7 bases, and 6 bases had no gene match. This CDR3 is CASTPGQVTDTQYF. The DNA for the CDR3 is TGTGCCAGCACCCCGGGACAGGTAACAGATACGCAGTATTTT.

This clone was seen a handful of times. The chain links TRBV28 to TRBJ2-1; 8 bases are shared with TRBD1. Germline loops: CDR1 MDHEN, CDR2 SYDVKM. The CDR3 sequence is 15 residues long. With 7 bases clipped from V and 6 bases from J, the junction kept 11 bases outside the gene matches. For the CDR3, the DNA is TGTGCCAGCACCCCGGGGGACAGGTTTAGCAATGAGCAGTTCTTC. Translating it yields CASTPGDRFSNEQFF.

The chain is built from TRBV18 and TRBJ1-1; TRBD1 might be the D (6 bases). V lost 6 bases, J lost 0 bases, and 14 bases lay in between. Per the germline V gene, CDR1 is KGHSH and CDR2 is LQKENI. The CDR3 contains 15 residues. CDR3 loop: CASSTDRIMNTEAFF. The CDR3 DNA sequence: TGTGCCAGCTCGACGGACAGAATCATGAACACTGAAGCTTTCTTT.

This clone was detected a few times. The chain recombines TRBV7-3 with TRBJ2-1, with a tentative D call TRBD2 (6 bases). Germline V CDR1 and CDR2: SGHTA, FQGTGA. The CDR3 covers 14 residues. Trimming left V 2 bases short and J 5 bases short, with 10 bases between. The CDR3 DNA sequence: TGTGCCAGCAGCTTATATAGCGGACACAATGAGCAGTTCTTC. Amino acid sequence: CASSLYSGHNEQFF.

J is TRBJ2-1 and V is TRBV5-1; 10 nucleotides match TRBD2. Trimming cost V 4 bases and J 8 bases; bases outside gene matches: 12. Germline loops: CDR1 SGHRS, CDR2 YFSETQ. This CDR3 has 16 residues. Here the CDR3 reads CASSLLGTSVVDEQFF. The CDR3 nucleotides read TGCGCCAGCAGCCTCCTCGGGACTAGCGTGGTTGATGAGCAGTTCTTC.

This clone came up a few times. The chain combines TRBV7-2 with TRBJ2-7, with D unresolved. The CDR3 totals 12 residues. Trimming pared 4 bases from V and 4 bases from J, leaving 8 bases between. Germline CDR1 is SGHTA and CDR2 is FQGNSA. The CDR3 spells CASSSVGYEQYF. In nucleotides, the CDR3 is TGTGCCAGCAGCTCCGTCGGGTACGAGCAGTACTTC.

The CDR3 loop is CASSLGWQGNEQFF. CDR3 sequence (DNA): TGTGCCAGCAGCCTAGGATGGCAGGGGAATGAGCAGTTCTTC. The rearrangement links TRBV7-2 to TRBJ2-1; D is possibly TRBD1 (6 bases). The CDR3 covers 14 residues. Germline V lookup: CDR1 SGHTA, CDR2 FQGNSA. The V end lost 5 bases, the J end lost 7 bases, and 15 bases lay between the germline ends. Full variable domain (remainder filled in from reference TRBV7-2 and TRBJ2-1): GAGVSQSPSNKVTEKGKDVELRCDPISGHTALYWYRQSLGQGLEFLIYFQGNSAPDKSGLPSDRFSAERTGGSVSTLTIQRTQQEDSAVYLCASSLGWQGNEQFFGPGTRLTVL.

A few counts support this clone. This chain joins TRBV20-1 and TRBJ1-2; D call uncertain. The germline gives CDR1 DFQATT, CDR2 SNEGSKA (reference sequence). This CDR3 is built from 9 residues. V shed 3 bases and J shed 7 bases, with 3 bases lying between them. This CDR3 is CSASRGYTF. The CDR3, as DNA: TGCAGTGCTAGTCGTGGCTACACCTTC.

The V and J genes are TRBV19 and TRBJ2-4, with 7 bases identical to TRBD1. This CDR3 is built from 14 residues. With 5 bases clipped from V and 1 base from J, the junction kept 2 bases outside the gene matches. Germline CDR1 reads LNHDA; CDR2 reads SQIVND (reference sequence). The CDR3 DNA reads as TGTGCCAGTAGTTCGACAGGGGCCAAAAACATTCAGTACTTC. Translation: CASSSTGAKNIQYF.

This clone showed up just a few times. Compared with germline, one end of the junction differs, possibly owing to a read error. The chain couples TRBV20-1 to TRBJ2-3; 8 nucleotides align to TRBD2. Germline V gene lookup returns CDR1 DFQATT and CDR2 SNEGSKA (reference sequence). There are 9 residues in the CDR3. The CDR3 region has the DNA TGCAGTGTTCCGCCGGGACTAGATTTT. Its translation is CSVPPGLDF.

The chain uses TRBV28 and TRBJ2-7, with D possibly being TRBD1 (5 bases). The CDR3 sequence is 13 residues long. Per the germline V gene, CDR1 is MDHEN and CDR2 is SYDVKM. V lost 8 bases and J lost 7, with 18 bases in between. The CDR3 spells CASERSRAGEQYF. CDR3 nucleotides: TGTGCCAGCGAACGGAGTCGTGCAGGGGAGCAGTACTTC.

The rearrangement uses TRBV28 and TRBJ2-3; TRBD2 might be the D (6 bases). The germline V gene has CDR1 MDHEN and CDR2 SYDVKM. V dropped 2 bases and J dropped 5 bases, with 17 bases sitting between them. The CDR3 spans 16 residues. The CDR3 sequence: CASSLVTTSSKDTQYF. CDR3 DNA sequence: TGTGCCAGCAGTTTAGTGACTACTAGCAGTAAAGATACGCAGTATTTT.

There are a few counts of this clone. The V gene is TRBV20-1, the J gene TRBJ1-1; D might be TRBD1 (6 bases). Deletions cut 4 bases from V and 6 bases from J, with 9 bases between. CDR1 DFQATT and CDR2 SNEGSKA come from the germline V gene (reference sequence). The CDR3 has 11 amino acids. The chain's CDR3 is CSAKTGPEAFF. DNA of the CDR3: TGCAGTGCTAAAACAGGGCCTGAAGCTTTCTTT.